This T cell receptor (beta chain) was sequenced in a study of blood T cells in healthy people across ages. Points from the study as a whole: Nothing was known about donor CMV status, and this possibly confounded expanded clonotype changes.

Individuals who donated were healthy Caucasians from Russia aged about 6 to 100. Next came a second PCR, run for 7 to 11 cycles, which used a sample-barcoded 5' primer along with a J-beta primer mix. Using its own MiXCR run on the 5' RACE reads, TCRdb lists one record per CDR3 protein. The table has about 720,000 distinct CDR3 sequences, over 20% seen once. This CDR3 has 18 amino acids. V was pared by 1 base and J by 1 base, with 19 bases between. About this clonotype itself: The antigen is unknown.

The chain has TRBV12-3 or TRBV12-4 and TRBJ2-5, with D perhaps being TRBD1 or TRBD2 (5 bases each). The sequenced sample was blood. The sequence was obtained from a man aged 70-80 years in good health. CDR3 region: CASSLGPGQGAFQETQYF. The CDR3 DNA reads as TGTGCCAGCAGTTTAGGGCCGGGGCAGGGCGCATTCCAAGAGACCCAGTACTTC.